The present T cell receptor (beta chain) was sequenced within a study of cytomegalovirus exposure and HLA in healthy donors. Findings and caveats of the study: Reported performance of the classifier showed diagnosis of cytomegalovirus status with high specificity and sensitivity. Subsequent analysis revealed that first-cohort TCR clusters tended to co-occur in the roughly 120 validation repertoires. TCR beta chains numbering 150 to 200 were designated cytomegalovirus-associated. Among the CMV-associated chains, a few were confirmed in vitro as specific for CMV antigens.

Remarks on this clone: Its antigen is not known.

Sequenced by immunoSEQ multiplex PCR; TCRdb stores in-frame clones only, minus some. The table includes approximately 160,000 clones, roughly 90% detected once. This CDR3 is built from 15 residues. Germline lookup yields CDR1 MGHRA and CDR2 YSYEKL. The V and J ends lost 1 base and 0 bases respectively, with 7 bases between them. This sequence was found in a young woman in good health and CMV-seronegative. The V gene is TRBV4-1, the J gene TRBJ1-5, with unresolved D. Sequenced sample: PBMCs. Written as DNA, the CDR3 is TGCGCCAGCAGCCAAGCGCGGAGTAGCAATCAGCCCCAGCATTTT. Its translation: CASSQARSSNQPQHF.